Listed below are T cell receptor beta chains from one sample, sequenced in a study of shared clonotypes between healthy human individuals. Only in-frame clones appear in the TCRdb table, and some are missing; sequencing was by immunoSEQ multiplex PCR. The table records roughly 770,000 clones, 96% of them present only once. The sequenced sample was naive CD8+ T cells sorted from blood. These receptors came from a man aged 25-45 years in good health. CDR3s include the opening cysteine and the closing phenylalanine or tryptophan. D genes are given only for firm matches. The size entry is marked missing in some rows and otherwise reads once, few, many or a size class.

J	V	D	length	size	CDR3	DNA
TRBJ2-7	TRBV15	NA	13	NA	CATSDRIFYEQYF	TGTGCCACCAGCGACAGAATATTCTACGAGCAGTACTTC
TRBJ2-7	TRBV5-4	TRBD1	16	NA	CASSLAGGASPYEQYF	TGTGCCAGCAGCTTGGCAGGGGGCGCATCTCCCTACGAGCAGTACTTC
TRBJ2-1	TRBV4-1	NA	16	NA	CASSHSSSSKWDEQFF	TGCGCCAGCAGCCACTCCTCTAGCAGCAAGTGGGATGAGCAGTTCTTC
TRBJ2-1	TRBV6-1	TRBD1	13	NA	CASSEANRGEQFF	TGTGCCAGCAGTGAAGCCAACAGGGGTGAGCAGTTCTTC
TRBJ2-7	TRBV7-9	TRBD2	13	NA	CASSSGTSNEQYF	TGTGCCAGCAGCTCCGGGACTAGCAACGAGCAGTACTTC
TRBJ1-1	TRBV27	TRBD1	15	NA	CASSHTGDLNTEAFF	TGTGCCAGCAGTCATACAGGGGACTTGAACACTGAAGCTTTCTTT
TRBJ2-7	TRBV7-2	TRBD2	16	NA	CASSPLVGAGGYEQYF	TGTGCCAGCAGCCCCCTGGTGGGAGCGGGAGGCTACGAGCAGTACTTC
TRBJ2-7	TRBV10-1	TRBD1	16	NA	CASSESGTGAAYEQYF	TGCGCCAGCAGTGAGTCGGGGACAGGGGCCGCCTACGAGCAGTACTTC
TRBJ2-7	TRBV5-6	TRBD1	14	NA	CASSFSQGAHEQYF	TGTGCCAGCAGCTTTAGCCAGGGGGCGCACGAGCAGTACTTC
TRBJ2-3	TRBV5-1	TRBD1	16	NA	CASSLETGALTDTQYF	TGCGCCAGCAGCTTGGAAACAGGGGCCCTCACAGATACGCAGTATTTT
TRBJ2-2	TRBV5-6	NA	16	NA	CASSFQWQENTGELFF	TGTGCCAGCAGCTTTCAATGGCAGGAGAACACCGGGGAGCTGTTTTTT
TRBJ2-3	TRBV4-2	TRBD1	15	NA	CASSQRDRGRDTQYF	TGTGCCAGCAGCCAAAGGGACAGGGGAAGGGATACGCAGTATTTT
TRBJ2-7	TRBV27	TRBD1	15	NA	CASSPTGVGTYEQYF	TGTGCCAGCAGTCCAACAGGGGTTGGGACCTACGAGCAGTACTTC
TRBJ2-7	TRBV11-2	NA	15	NA	CASSETGVSFYEQYF	TGTGCCAGCAGCGAGACGGGAGTAAGTTTTTACGAGCAGTACTTC
TRBJ1-4	TRBV5-4	TRBD1	17	NA	CASSSNDRASTNEKLFF	TGTGCCAGCAGCTCAAATGACAGGGCATCAACTAATGAAAAACTGTTTTTT
TRBJ2-1	TRBV7-2	TRBD1	14	NA	CASSLWTGNNEQFF	TGTGCCAGCAGCTTATGGACAGGAAACAATGAGCAGTTCTTC
TRBJ1-2	TRBV6-4	NA	14	NA	CASSDSVRGHGYTF	TGTGCCAGCAGTGACTCGGTCAGGGGCCATGGCTACACCTTC
TRBJ1-4	TRBV11-2	NA	15	NA	CASSLEAGPNEKLFF	TGTGCCAGCAGCTTAGAGGCAGGGCCCAATGAAAAACTGTTTTTT
TRBJ2-7	TRBV11-2	NA	15	NA	CASSLEYGRGYEQYF	TGTGCCAGCAGCTTAGAATACGGAAGGGGCTACGAGCAGTACTTC
TRBJ2-5	TRBV4-2	NA	17	NA	CASSQDLEGRDQETQYF	TGTGCCAGCAGCCAAGATTTGGAGGGCAGGGACCAAGAGACCCAGTACTTC
TRBJ2-2	TRBV6-4	NA	13	NA	CASSDSGTGELFF	TGTGCCAGCAGTGACTCGGGCACCGGGGAGCTGTTTTTT
TRBJ2-7	TRBV2	TRBD1	16	once	CASSEMGQIASYEQYF	TGTGCCAGCAGTGAGATGGGACAGATTGCCTCCTACGAGCAGTACTTC
TRBJ1-3	TRBV7-9	NA	15	NA	CASSPRRGEGNTIYF	TGTGCCAGCAGCCCACGGAGGGGTGAAGGTAACACCATATATTTT
TRBJ1-2	TRBV11-2	NA	13	NA	CASSFGTTSGYTF	TGTGCCAGCAGCTTCGGGACAACCTCCGGCTACACCTTC
TRBJ2-1	TRBV27	TRBD1	14	NA	CASTAGQGWNEQFF	TGTGCCAGCACCGCGGGACAGGGGTGGAATGAGCAGTTCTTC
TRBJ2-5	TRBV10-3	TRBD1	18	NA	CAISPGRRDREKGETQYF	TGTGCCATCAGCCCGGGGCGCCGGGACAGGGAAAAAGGGGAGACCCAGTACTTC
TRBJ1-5	TRBV27	TRBD1	16	NA	CASSTRWTGEGQPQHF	TGTGCCAGCAGTACACGATGGACAGGGGAAGGTCAGCCCCAGCATTTT
TRBJ2-7	TRBV27	NA	13	NA	CASSSGGPRQQYF	TGTGCCAGCAGTTCCGGTGGCCCCAGACAGCAGTACTTC
TRBJ2-7	TRBV5-1	NA	15	NA	CASSLFMSGTYEQYF	TGCGCCAGCAGCTTGTTCATGTCAGGGACCTACGAGCAGTACTTC
TRBJ2-1	TRBV7-9	NA	15	once	CASSFRSGSGDEQFF	TGTGCCAGCAGCTTCCGGTCAGGTTCTGGAGATGAGCAGTTCTTC
TRBJ2-1	TRBV12-5	NA	11	NA	CASGLRNEQFF	TGTGCTAGTGGTTTGCGTAATGAGCAGTTCTTC
TRBJ2-7	TRBV27	TRBD1	14	NA	CASSPTGAPYEQYF	TGTGCCAGCAGTCCGACAGGGGCGCCCTACGAGCAGTACTTC
TRBJ2-7	TRBV6-5	TRBD2	13	NA	CASSLAGGLEQYF	TGTGCCAGCAGTTTAGCGGGAGGCTTGGAGCAGTACTTC
TRBJ2-7	TRBV4-1	NA	13	NA	CASSPGVGYEQYF	TGCGCCAGCAGCCCAGGGGTGGGATACGAGCAGTACTTC
TRBJ1-4	TRBV18	TRBD1	15	NA	CASSRIRDSREKLFF	TGTGCCAGCTCACGGATCCGGGACAGCAGAGAAAAACTGTTTTTT
TRBJ2-5	TRBV19	NA	16	NA	CASSYSFAGIQETQYF	TGTGCCAGTAGTTATTCCTTTGCCGGGATCCAAGAGACCCAGTACTTC
TRBJ2-5	TRBV7-7	NA	15	NA	CASSLAPDSVKTQYF	TGTGCTAGCAGCTTAGCCCCAGACAGTGTAAAGACCCAGTACTTC
TRBJ2-7	TRBV9	TRBD1	14	NA	CASSAYGTDREQYF	TGTGCCAGCAGCGCCTACGGGACAGATCGCGAGCAGTACTTC
TRBJ2-7	TRBV5-1	NA	12	NA	CASRDGGVEQYF	TGCGCCAGCAGAGATGGGGGTGTCGAGCAGTACTTC
TRBJ2-1	TRBV5-6	NA	12	NA	CASSQIWNEQFF	TGTGCCAGCAGCCAAATTTGGAATGAGCAGTTCTTC
TRBJ1-2	TRBV5-4	TRBD1	16	once	CASSPEYGTAIYGYTF	TGTGCCAGCAGCCCAGAATATGGGACAGCGATTTATGGCTACACCTTC
TRBJ2-3	TRBV7-9	NA	14	NA	CASSRESSTDTQYF	TGTGCCAGCAGCCGAGAATCCAGCACAGATACGCAGTATTTT
TRBJ2-3	TRBV27	NA	14	NA	CASSTGVAAGTQYF	TGTGCCAGCAGTACCGGGGTAGCGGCGGGCACGCAGTATTTT
TRBJ2-7	TRBV6-5	TRBD1	15	NA	CASSYSGTGIYEQYF	TGTGCCAGCAGTTACTCGGGGACAGGGATCTACGAGCAGTACTTC
TRBJ2-7	TRBV10-1	NA	16	NA	CASSESLKGFPYEQYF	TGCGCCAGCAGTGAGTCCTTAAAGGGGTTTCCCTACGAGCAGTACTTC